What follows are 8 T cell receptor beta chains derived from one specimen sequenced in a study of blood T cell repertoires in COVID-19. Repertoires were generated with immunoSEQ multiplex PCR, while TCRdb's copy carries only in-frame clones and drops some. The sample gives roughly 68,000 clones, roughly 84% of which show up once; about 7% is in the top ten. Sample: peripheral blood. These receptors were taken from a man between 50 and 59 years old with active COVID-19.

The sample holds one count of this clone. This sequence joins TRBV9 and TRBJ2-1; the match to TRBD2 covers 12 bases. V was pared by 5 bases and J by 2 bases, with 5 bases of the junction left unmatched. This CDR3 has 16 amino acids. Germline assignment: CDR1 SGDLS and CDR2 YYNGEE. The CDR3 loop reads CASSASGGGPYNEQFF. For the CDR3, the DNA is TGTGCCAGCAGTGCTAGCGGGGGGGGACCCTACAATGAGCAGTTCTTC. The entire variable domain, with the rest obtained from reference TRBV9 and TRBJ2-1, is as follows: DSGVTQTPKHLITATGQRVTLRCSPRSGDLSVYWYQQSLDQGLQFLIQYYNGEERAKGNILERFSAQQFPDLHSELNLSSLELGDSALYFCASSASGGGPYNEQFFGPGTRLTVL.

V gene TRBV3-1 (or the pseudogene TRBV3-2) combines with J gene TRBJ2-5; 7 bases match TRBD2. With 1 base clipped from V and 14 bases from J, the junction kept 7 bases outside the gene matches. The CDR3 runs to 12 residues. The germline V gene has CDR1 LGHDT and CDR2 YNNKEL (reference sequence). The CDR3 DNA reads TGTGCCAGCAGCCAAGGAAGGACTAGGGAATACTTC. Amino acid sequence: CASSQGRTREYF.

The chain combines TRBV6-5 with TRBJ2-7, with D tentatively TRBD2 (5 bases). The length of the CDR3 is 13 residues. Germline V gives CDR1 MNHEY, CDR2 SVGAGI. The germline V and J ends were trimmed by 6 bases and 4 bases, with 13 bases remaining between them. CDR3 in amino acids: CASSLDGEYEQYF. CDR3 in DNA: TGTGCCAGCAGCCTAGACGGGGAGTACGAGCAGTACTTC.

V is TRBV28 and J is TRBJ2-1; 14 nucleotides match TRBD2. The CDR3 contains 15 residues. Germline CDR1 MDHEN, CDR2 SYDVKM. The trim removed 4 bases at V and 8 bases at J, leaving 4 bases unmatched. The CDR3: CASSSGLAGVDEQFF. The CDR3 DNA is TGTGCCAGCAGTTCGGGACTAGCGGGAGTCGATGAGCAGTTCTTC.

The gene calls are TRBV28 and TRBJ2-7; D possibly corresponds to TRBD2 (5 bases). This CDR3 is 13 amino acids long. Trimming cost V 2 bases and J 2 bases, with 7 bases left between them. Germline CDR1 and CDR2: MDHEN and SYDVKM. Here the CDR3 DNA reads TGTGCCAGCAGTTTAGGGAGCACCTACGAGCAGTACTTC. Its translation is CASSLGSTYEQYF.

This chain joins TRBV5-4 and TRBJ2-7; D might be TRBD1 (6 bases). Germline loops: CDR1 SGHNT, CDR2 YYREEE (reference sequence). The CDR3 consists of 15 residues. V was cut by 0 bases and J by 1 base, with 11 bases left in between. The CDR3 loop is CASSLGRGLSYEQYF. For the CDR3, the DNA is TGTGCCAGCAGCTTGGGCAGGGGTCTTTCCTACGAGCAGTACTTC.

The chain combines TRBV7-2 with TRBJ2-1, with 9 bases that match TRBD2. Germline CDR1 is SGHTA and CDR2 is FQGNSA. The CDR3 is 16 residues long. The junction had 4 bases not matched to a gene; V was cut back by 3 bases and J by 1 base. In DNA form, the CDR3 reads TGTGCCAGCAGCTTCTTTGCGGGAGGGTCCTACAATGAGCAGTTCTTC. Protein sequence: CASSFFAGGSYNEQFF. Based on the CDR3 plus reference TRBV7-2 and TRBJ2-1, the full variable domain is GAGVSQSPSNKVTEKGKDVELRCDPISGHTALYWYRQSLGQGLEFLIYFQGNSAPDKSGLPSDRFSAERTGGSVSTLTIQRTQQEDSAVYLCASSFFAGGSYNEQFFGPGTRLTVL.

This clone was counted a single time. V and J are TRBV9 and TRBJ2-3; 8 positions agree with TRBD2. V lost 0 bases, J lost 5 bases, and 2 bases stayed unmatched. Per the germline V gene, CDR1 is SGDLS and CDR2 is YYNGEE. The CDR3 length is 14 residues. CDR3 sequence (DNA): TGTGCCAGCAGCGTAGATAGCGGGATAGATACGCAGTATTTT. Translation: CASSVDSGIDTQYF.